Presented here are 19 T cell receptor beta chains from one specimen sequenced in a study of cytomegalovirus exposure and HLA in healthy donors. The study ran its PCR with 60 Vbeta and 13 Jbeta primers. The protocol was immunoSEQ multiplex PCR, while the TCRdb copy is restricted to in-frame clones and leaves out a portion. The table includes tens of thousands of clones, roughly 80% detected once. The source material was PBMCs. The source is a woman in her fifties or sixties in good health and CMV-seropositive.

The rearrangement joins TRBV29-1 to TRBJ1-2; tentative D call: TRBD1 (6 bases). The V gene's germline CDR1 is SQVTM and CDR2 ANQGSEA. The CDR3 covers 13 residues. The V end lost 3 bases, the J end lost 4 bases, and 12 bases lay between the germline ends. The CDR3: CSVEGGTSYGYTF. The CDR3, as DNA: TGCAGCGTTGAGGGGGGGACATCCTATGGCTACACCTTC.

V and J are TRBV15 and TRBJ2-7; 12 nucleotides match TRBD2. V was pared by 8 bases and J by 4 bases, with 15 bases of the junction left unmatched. The CDR3 length is 17 residues. CDR1 LNHNV and CDR2 YYDKDF come from the germline V gene (reference sequence). The CDR3 loop is CATPSLFGLAGYYEQYF. Here the CDR3 DNA reads TGTGCCACCCCCTCTCTATTTGGACTAGCGGGGTATTACGAGCAGTACTTC.

This clone was picked up one time. The rearrangement links TRBV14 to TRBJ2-7; TRBD1 is a possible D gene (5 bases). Germline V gene lookup returns CDR1 SGHDN and CDR2 FVKESK. V was shortened by 1 base and J by 4 bases, with 8 bases between the two germline ends. The CDR3 consists of 13 residues. This CDR3 reads CASSQGRQYEQYF. For the CDR3, the DNA is TGTGCCAGCAGCCAAGGACGACAGTACGAGCAGTACTTC.

This clone was seen more than once but under ten times. The chain carries TRBV30 and TRBJ1-1, with D possibly being TRBD1 (6 bases). Germline values: CDR1 GTSNPN, CDR2 SVGIG (reference sequence). Deletions cut 0 bases from V and 5 bases from J, with 13 bases between. The CDR3 loop spans 14 amino acids. This CDR3 is CAWSVSGVVTEAFF. CDR3 DNA: TGTGCCTGGAGTGTGTCAGGGGTAGTGACTGAAGCTTTCTTT.

This clone showed up many times. This sequence joins TRBV6-6 and TRBJ1-1, with TRBD1 as a possible D gene (5 bases). The CDR3 contains 12 residues. Germline CDR1 and CDR2: MNHNY and SVGAGI (reference sequence). V gave up 4 bases and J gave up 3 bases, with 6 bases separating them. CDR3 in amino acids: CASSWGDTEAFF. The CDR3 DNA sequence: TGTGCCAGCAGTTGGGGGGACACTGAAGCTTTCTTT.

The V call is TRBV10-2, the J call TRBJ2-7; D remains unclear. V lost 5 bases and J 5 bases, leaving 7 bases between the germline ends. The V gene's germline CDR1 is WSHSY and CDR2 SAAADI. The CDR3 is made up of 11 amino acids. This CDR3 reads CASSNLDEQYF. The CDR3 DNA reads TGCGCCAGCAGTAACTTGGACGAGCAGTACTTC.

V gene TRBV5-6 combines with J gene TRBJ1-5, with 7 positions matching TRBD1. The CDR3 covers 14 residues. CDR1 and CDR2 (germline): SGHDT, YYEEEE. J was trimmed by 6 bases and V by 2 bases; bases with no gene match: 5. CDR3 amino acids: CASSFGQVSQPQHF. The CDR3 DNA sequence: TGTGCCAGCAGCTTCGGACAGGTCAGTCAGCCCCAGCATTTT.

The chain combines TRBV9 with TRBJ2-3; D is perhaps TRBD1 (5 bases). Germline loops: CDR1 SGDLS, CDR2 YYNGEE. This CDR3 spans 16 amino acids. V lost 0 bases and J 1 base, leaving 12 bases between the germline ends. CDR3 sequence: CASSVGQTARTDTQYF. DNA for the CDR3: TGTGCCAGCAGCGTAGGACAGACCGCTCGCACAGATACGCAGTATTTT. Looking up the rest from reference TRBV9 and TRBJ2-3 gives the full variable domain: DSGVTQTPKHLITATGQRVTLRCSPRSGDLSVYWYQQSLDQGLQFLIQYYNGEERAKGNILERFSAQQFPDLHSELNLSSLELGDSALYFCASSVGQTARTDTQYFGPGTRLTVL.

This rearrangement joins TRBV9 to TRBJ2-5, with D possibly matching TRBD1 (7 bases). Trimming stripped 0 bases from V and 5 bases from J, with 14 bases between. The germline CDR1 and CDR2 sequences are SGDLS and YYNGEE. The CDR3 spans 15 residues. CDR3 region: CASSVEEGAWETQYF. The CDR3 bases are TGTGCCAGCAGCGTAGAGGAGGGGGCCTGGGAGACCCAGTACTTC.

The V and J genes are TRBV4-2 and TRBJ1-6; D not certain. The CDR3 extends over 13 amino acids. Deletions cut 1 base from V and 12 bases from J, with 10 bases between. In germline, CDR1 is LGHNA, CDR2 YNFKEQ. In nucleotides, the CDR3 is TGTGCCAGCAGCCAAGGTTTGGAGGAACCCCTCCACTTT. Its protein is CASSQGLEEPLHF.

The table lists this clone with a few counts. The V call is TRBV29-1, the J call TRBJ2-7, with 8 bases fitting TRBD1. J was trimmed by 2 bases and V by 7 bases; bases with no gene match: 7. The CDR3 spans 13 residues. Germline CDR1 SQVTM, CDR2 ANQGSEA. This CDR3 is CSGTDRATYEQYF. As DNA, the CDR3 is TGCAGCGGGACGGACAGGGCCACCTACGAGCAGTACTTC.

This clone occurred a few times. The chain couples TRBV2 to TRBJ1-3; 7 bases agree with TRBD1. The CDR3 loop spans 13 amino acids. Germline V gene data show CDR1 as SNHLY and CDR2 as FYNNEI. Germline trimming cut 8 bases from V and 0 bases from J; bases unmatched to any gene: 1. DNA for the CDR3: TGTGCCAGCCGACAGGGCTCTGGAAACACCATATATTTT. This codes for CASRQGSGNTIYF.

The chain carries TRBV6-5 and TRBJ1-5; D is undetermined. The V end lost 0 bases, the J end lost 9 bases, and 9 bases lay between the germline ends. The germline gives CDR1 MNHEY, CDR2 SVGAGI. This CDR3 region has 13 residues. CDR3 bases: TGTGCCAGCAGTTACTCAAGCGAACGGCCCCAGCATTTT. It translates to CASSYSSERPQHF.

This clone has more than one count but fewer than ten. V usage is TRBV9 and J usage is TRBJ1-1; D gene uncertain. V dropped 7 bases and J dropped 5 bases, with 15 bases sitting between them. The CDR3 covers 13 residues. Per germline, CDR1 SGDLS and CDR2 YYNGEE. In DNA, the CDR3 is TGTGCCAGCGGAAGGCAGGAGGATACTGAAGCTTTCTTT. Its translation: CASGRQEDTEAFF.

The V call is TRBV20-1, the J call TRBJ2-3; D remains ambiguous. This CDR3 region has 11 residues. The germline V gene has CDR1 DFQATT and CDR2 SNEGSKA (reference sequence). The V gene lost 3 bases and the J gene lost 3 bases, with 4 bases spanning the gap. The CDR3 protein is CSASTTDTQYF. CDR3 nucleotide sequence: TGCAGTGCTAGCACAACAGATACGCAGTATTTT.

Only one count was recorded for this clone. This chain connects TRBV4-2 to TRBJ2-2, with 8 bases that match TRBD2. V trimming: 1 base; J trimming: 2 bases; junction bases outside the gene matches: 9. CDR1 is LGHNA and CDR2 is YNFKEQ in the germline V gene. The length of the CDR3 is 18 residues. This CDR3 reads CASSQALILAVNTGELFF. In nucleotides, the CDR3 is TGTGCCAGCAGCCAAGCTCTTATACTAGCGGTTAACACCGGGGAGCTGTTTTTT.

This clone was found once. The chain carries TRBV4-2 and TRBJ1-1, with a weak D call TRBD1 (6 bases). Trimming shortened V by 2 bases and J by 1 base, and 11 bases separated the two germline ends. This CDR3 contains 15 residues. Germline assignment: CDR1 LGHNA and CDR2 YNFKEQ. The CDR3 coding sequence is TGTGCCAGCAGCCAATGGGGGGGGCGGAACACTGAAGCTTTCTTT. Its translation: CASSQWGGRNTEAFF.

The chain carries TRBV28 and TRBJ2-7; maybe TRBD2 (6 bases). CDR1 MDHEN and CDR2 SYDVKM come from the germline V gene. V lost 5 bases and J lost 7, with 18 bases in between. The CDR3 sequence is 14 residues long. The CDR3 spells CASSVAEAGREQYF. CDR3 bases: TGTGCCAGCAGTGTAGCGGAGGCAGGGAGGGAGCAGTACTTC.

The chain is built from TRBV15 and TRBJ2-5, with TRBD1 identical over 8 bases. Germline loops: CDR1 LNHNV, CDR2 YYDKDF (reference sequence). V lost 1 base, J lost 5 bases, and 12 bases stayed unmatched. The CDR3 covers 17 residues. The CDR3 DNA follows: TGTGCCACCAGCAGAGGGGATACGACAGGGGCCCTGGAGACCCAGTACTTC. It specifies CATSRGDTTGALETQYF.